These 13 T cell receptor beta chains were all obtained from the same sample, sequenced in a study of T cell repertoires in ileal Crohn's disease. This table comes from immunoSEQ multiplex PCR, and its TCRdb copy is limited to in-frame clones, with some not included. The table lists several thousand clones, roughly 88% of them singletons. Sequencing was done on a sample of ileal tissue. The source of these receptors is an adult with Crohn's disease.

This chain uses TRBV7-3 with TRBJ2-1; no clear D gene. Germline assignment: CDR1 SGHTA and CDR2 FQGTGA. Trimming left V 4 bases short and J 12 bases short, with 16 bases between. The CDR3 sequence is 13 residues long. The CDR3, as DNA: TGTGCCAGCAGCTCATCCGAAGCTCAAACGCAGTTCTTC. It codes for CASSSSEAQTQFF.

The genes are TRBV5-1 and TRBJ1-4, with 9 positions matching TRBD1. CDR1 SGHRS and CDR2 YFSETQ come from the germline V gene. The CDR3 runs to 14 residues. V lost 4 bases to trimming and J lost 7 bases; unmatched junction nucleotides: 5. CDR3: CASSTGQGGEKLFF. The DNA for the CDR3 is TGCGCCAGCAGCACGGGACAGGGAGGTGAAAAACTGTTTTTT.

The chain couples TRBV10-3 to TRBJ1-1; D possibly corresponds to TRBD1 (6 bases). This CDR3 is 14 amino acids long. CDR1 and CDR2 from the germline V gene are ENHRY and SYGVKD. V was trimmed by 5 bases and J by 2 bases, leaving 12 bases between them. DNA of the CDR3: TGTGCCATCAGTCCAAAGGGGGGAAACACTGAAGCTTTCTTT. Amino acid sequence: CAISPKGGNTEAFF.

The chain is built from TRBV18 and TRBJ1-4; D remains ambiguous. The CDR3 is 11 residues long. Trimming stripped 6 bases from V and 7 bases from J, with 6 bases between. Germline assignment: CDR1 KGHSH and CDR2 LQKENI. Here the CDR3 DNA reads TGTGCCAGCTCCGACCTTGAAAAACTGTTTTTT. It specifies CASSDLEKLFF. The full variable domain, with the rest looked up from reference TRBV18 and TRBJ1-4, is NAGVMQNPRHLVRRRGQEARLRCSPMKGHSHVYWYRQLPEEGLKFMVYLQKENIIDESGMPKERFSAEFPKEGPSILRIQQVVRGDSAAYFCASSDLEKLFFGSGTQLSVL.

This chain joins TRBV27 and TRBJ1-2, with D possibly matching TRBD1 (5 bases). CDR1 MNHEY and CDR2 SMNVEV come from the germline V gene (reference sequence). This CDR3 is 15 amino acids long. Between the trimmed V and J ends, which lost 1 base and 2 bases, there was a span of 11 bases. The CDR3 sequence: CASSLLGQGNYGYTF. CDR3 nucleotide sequence: TGTGCCAGCAGTTTATTGGGGCAGGGAAACTATGGCTACACCTTC.

The CDR3 sequence: CASSVNRLNTGELFF. In DNA form, the CDR3 reads TGTGCCAGCAGCGTCAACAGGTTGAACACCGGGGAGCTGTTTTTT. The chain carries TRBV9 and TRBJ2-2, with D possibly TRBD1 on 5 matching bases. This CDR3 has 15 amino acids. The V end was cut by 2 bases, the J end by 1 base, with 9 bases between. CDR1 and CDR2 from the germline V gene are SGDLS and YYNGEE.

The chain combines TRBV27 with TRBJ2-3, with D perhaps assigned TRBD1 or TRBD2 (5 bases each). The ends were cut back, 6 bases at V and 8 bases at J, with 15 bases in the middle. The CDR3 totals 13 residues. CDR1 and CDR2 (germline): MNHEY, SMNVEV (reference sequence). The CDR3 reads CASSWGTPSTQYF. CDR3 sequence (DNA): TGTGCCAGCAGCTGGGGGACCCCAAGTACGCAGTATTTT.

This clone has only one observation. The chain has TRBV18 and TRBJ2-5; perhaps TRBD2 as D (5 bases). Germline CDR1 and CDR2: KGHSH and LQKENI. The CDR3 length is 14 residues. The germline V and J ends were trimmed by 1 base and 4 bases, with 10 bases remaining between them. DNA for the CDR3: TGTGCCAGCTCACCACGTAACAGCGGAGAGACCCAGTACTTC. Translating gives CASSPRNSGETQYF.

CDR3 sequence: CASRGLLRETQYF. CDR3 DNA sequence: TGTGCCAGCAGGGGGTTATTGAGGGAGACCCAGTACTTC. This chain joins TRBV28 and TRBJ2-5; no reliable D call. Germline CDR1 MDHEN, CDR2 SYDVKM. The V end was cut by 6 bases, the J end by 5 bases, with 13 bases between. CDR3 length: 13 amino acids.

The chain joins TRBV18 to TRBJ2-1; 9 nucleotides agree with TRBD2. J gave up 8 bases and V 1 base, and 6 bases lay outside the gene matches. CDR1 and CDR2 (germline): KGHSH, LQKENI. This CDR3 has 15 residues. CDR3 nucleotides: TGTGCCAGCTCACCACGCTTAGCGGGAGAGGATGAGCAGTTCTTC. Residues: CASSPRLAGEDEQFF.

This rearrangement joins TRBV27 to TRBJ2-7; D ambiguous. Germline loops: CDR1 MNHEY, CDR2 SMNVEV (reference sequence). The length of the CDR3 is 14 residues. V lost 2 bases and J 2 bases, leaving 10 bases between the germline ends. In DNA form, the CDR3 reads TGTGCCAGCAGTTTAGGTCGCGGTACCTACGAGCAGTACTTC. Translating gives CASSLGRGTYEQYF.

The genes are TRBV6-1 and TRBJ2-1, with TRBD2 identical over 8 bases. V was clipped by 3 bases and J by 3 bases; unmatched bases: 4. CDR3 size: 15 residues. The germline V gene has CDR1 MNHNS and CDR2 SASEGT. The CDR3 loop reads CASSDIAGHYNEQFF. CDR3 nucleotides: TGTGCCAGCAGTGATATAGCGGGGCACTACAATGAGCAGTTCTTC.

The J gene is TRBJ1-2, the V gene TRBV5-1; possible D gene TRBD1, 6 bases. Germline V gene lookup returns CDR1 SGHRS and CDR2 YFSETQ. The CDR3 spans 14 residues. Trimming removed 4 bases from V and 2 bases from J, with 12 bases in between. The CDR3 is CASSQAQGNYGYTF. The CDR3 DNA follows: TGCGCCAGCAGCCAGGCACAGGGAAACTATGGCTACACCTTC.